The clone carrying this TCR beta chain was seen a single time. Its antigen is not known. One end of the junction is discordant with germline, which a read error may explain. TCRbeta libraries were built with three rounds of nested PCR, modified from ARM-PCR. TCRdb analysed the multiplex PCR reads with MiXCR anew, one entry per CDR3 protein. Of about 110,000 distinct CDR3 sequences listed, over 75% are singletons. The CDR3 is 18 amino acids. The template was RNA from unsorted bulk tissue. This entry comes from a study of tumor and adjacent non-tumor tissue in lung cancer. Study-wide context: Histology: around twelve adenocarcinoma, a couple of squamous cell carcinoma, 1 small cell lung cancer. On average, productive TCRbeta reads reached some 4.4 million per sample. General study findings and limits: Normal lung showed higher cumulative top 100 clone frequency than tumor. Compared with tumor, normal lung showed significantly lower TCR diversity.

Input material: lung tumor tissue. V gene TRBV12-3 or TRBV12-4 combines with J gene TRBJ1-3, with a weak D call TRBD1 (5 bases). This TCR was recovered from a man between 65 and 79 years old with non-small cell lung cancer. The CDR3 loop reads CGSSRPGTGIGSGNTIYF. CDR3 bases: TGTGGCAGCAGTCGTCCCGGGACGGGGATCGGCTCTGGAAACACCATATATTTC.